This T cell receptor beta chain is from a study of metastatic and nonmetastatic thyroid tumors. The wider study: Repertoires were compared across blood and tumor or nodule tissue from malignant and benign thyroid patients. The study, taken as a whole, reports: Significantly higher TCR beta diversity was reportedly seen in malignant thyroid tumors than benign nodules, in blood and tumor.

Before thyroid surgery, none of the patients had received any treatment. Per the original methods: The study took CDR3 differences across clinicopathological groups and made a distant-metastasis classifier for papillary thyroid cancer from them. TCRdb re-called the PCR reads with MiXCR. TCRdb assigned the V and J calls; the authors' analysis was not used. The table has tens of thousands of clones, more than 9.5% seen once; the top ten hold 20% to 25%. This clone was found many times. Its antigen remains unidentified. The length of the CDR3 is 16 residues. Germline V gene data show CDR1 as KGHDR and CDR2 as SFDVKD. J was trimmed by 6 bases and V by 0 bases; bases with no gene match: 5.

Sample: blood. The source is a female donor with papillary thyroid cancer or a benign thyroid nodule (not recorded which). Some clones in this sample may be carry-over from other donors' samples. J is TRBJ2-1 and V is TRBV24-1; TRBD2 matches 9 bases. DNA of the CDR3: TGTGCCACCAGTGATTTGTATAGCGGGAGCTCCAATGAGCAGTTCTTC. The encoded protein is CATSDLYSGSSNEQFF.